This entry lists 15 T cell receptor beta chains sequenced from one sample in a study of blood T cell repertoires in COVID-19. Sequenced by immunoSEQ multiplex PCR; TCRdb stores in-frame clones only, minus some. Here the sample spans under 350,000 clones, over 65% being singletons. The sequencing sample was made of peripheral blood. These receptors were obtained from a man between 60 and 75 years old who had recovered from COVID-19.

V gene TRBV5-8 combines with J gene TRBJ1-5; TRBD1 might be the D (6 bases). CDR1 and CDR2 from the germline V gene are SGHTS and YDEGEE. The V end was cut by 0 bases, the J end by 1 base, with 8 bases between. This CDR3 has 15 amino acids. CDR3 DNA sequence: TGTGCCAGCAGCTTGGCGGGACACAGCAATCAGCCCCAGCATTTT. Its translation is CASSLAGHSNQPQHF.

This chain connects TRBV27 to TRBJ2-7; TRBD2 agrees at 11 bases. The CDR3 is made up of 16 amino acids. Looked up from germline, CDR1 is MNHEY and CDR2 is SMNVEV (reference sequence). V lost 5 bases to trimming and J lost 2 bases; unmatched junction nucleotides: 8. Here the CDR3 DNA reads TGTGCCAGCAGTCGCAGGCCGACTAGCGGGACCTACGAGCAGTACTTC. Protein: CASSRRPTSGTYEQYF.

Details on this clone: Other DNA sequences of this sample code for an identical CDR3. The rearrangement links TRBV18 to TRBJ1-4; a possible D gene is TRBD1 (6 bases). This CDR3 spans 13 amino acids. V lost 6 bases to trimming and J lost 5 bases, with 10 bases between them. CDR1 and CDR2 (germline): KGHSH, LQKENI. The CDR3 region is CASSPGQNEKLFF. The CDR3 nucleotides read TGTGCCAGCTCCCCCGGACAGAATGAAAAACTGTTTTTT.

CDR3 loop: CASSFGQLYGEQFF. CDR3 DNA sequence: TGTGCCAGCAGCTTTGGACAGCTTTACGGTGAGCAGTTCTTC. The V gene is TRBV3-1 (or the pseudogene TRBV3-2), the J gene TRBJ2-1, with a tentative D call TRBD1 (6 bases). The CDR3 is 14 amino acids. The V end was cut by 5 bases, the J end by 9 bases, with 17 bases between. Germline-derived CDR1 and CDR2 are LGHDT and YNNKEL (reference sequence).

The chain links TRBV20-1 to TRBJ2-7, with D perhaps TRBD2 (5 bases). The CDR3 consists of 11 residues. Germline V gene lookup returns CDR1 DFQATT and CDR2 SNEGSKA (reference sequence). The V and J ends lost 3 bases and 3 bases respectively, with 6 bases between them. The CDR3 sequence is CSASGLYEQYF. DNA of the CDR3: TGCAGTGCTAGTGGACTCTACGAGCAGTACTTC.

This rearrangement joins TRBV29-1 to TRBJ2-3; D is perhaps TRBD2 (5 bases). Germline V CDR1 and CDR2: SQVTM, ANQGSEA. The CDR3 has 13 amino acids. The CDR3 nucleotides read TGCAGTGGCCTAGGCGGGAGCACAGATACGCAGTATTTT. Translation gives CSGLGGSTDTQYF.

This chain joins TRBV28 and TRBJ1-4, with 8 bases lining up with TRBD1. The germline CDR1 and CDR2 sequences are MDHEN and SYDVKM. The CDR3 loop spans 15 amino acids. Trimming took 6 bases from V and 5 from J; bases not matched to a gene: 8. The CDR3 coding sequence is TGTGCCAGCAGAGAACGGACAGGGTTCAATGAAAAACTGTTTTTT. It codes for CASRERTGFNEKLFF.

The chain combines TRBV5-1 with TRBJ1-6; 7 bases line up with TRBD1. This CDR3 has 15 amino acids. V lost 4 bases to trimming and J lost 0 bases; unmatched junction nucleotides: 1. Germline CDR1 SGHRS, CDR2 YFSETQ. CDR3 sequence (DNA): TGCGCCAGCAGCCGGGACAGCTCCTATAATTCACCCCTCCACTTT. Its translation is CASSRDSSYNSPLHF.

This clone was picked up one time. The rearrangement links TRBV15 to TRBJ1-1; D unclear. This CDR3 contains 15 residues. V was clipped by 0 bases and J by 4 bases, with 12 bases between them. Germline values: CDR1 LNHNV, CDR2 YYDKDF (reference sequence). This CDR3 reads CATSRDPGLTTEAFF. CDR3 coding DNA: TGTGCCACCAGCAGAGATCCGGGGTTGACCACTGAAGCTTTCTTT.

This sequence joins TRBV5-1 and TRBJ1-1; 7 bases align to TRBD1. Losses at the gene ends were 5 bases for V and 0 bases for J; bases not matched to a gene: 7. This CDR3 is 15 amino acids long. Germline V gene sequence: CDR1 SGHRS, CDR2 YFSETQ. The CDR3 DNA follows: TGCGCCAGCAGAACCCAAGACAGGGTGAACACTGAAGCTTTCTTT. Residues: CASRTQDRVNTEAFF.

This clone showed up just a few times. V and J are TRBV7-9 and TRBJ1-1; D gene unclear. Trimming removed 8 bases from V and 0 bases from J, with 7 bases in between. From germline, CDR1 is SEHNR and CDR2 FQNEAQ (reference sequence). The CDR3 loop spans 12 amino acids. In DNA form, the CDR3 reads TGTGCCAGCTCTATTGTGAACACTGAAGCTTTCTTT. The encoded protein is CASSIVNTEAFF.

The V gene is TRBV6-5, the J gene TRBJ1-1; 8 nucleotides align to TRBD1. The CDR3 totals 15 residues. Germline V CDR1 and CDR2: MNHEY, SVGAGI. Trimming removed 5 bases from V and 1 base from J; junction bases left unmatched: 6. CDR3 sequence: CASSQPGTGNTEAFF. As DNA, the CDR3 is TGTGCCAGCAGTCAACCCGGGACAGGGAACACTGAAGCTTTCTTT.

The chain couples TRBV1 to TRBJ2-1; no check of the table's D call, TRBD2, against the DNA was made. TRBV1 is an annotated pseudogene. The CDR3 runs to 16 residues. This chain's CDR3 is CTSSQRGAGRAYEQFF. As DNA, the CDR3 is TGCACCAGCAGCCAAAGGGGTGCCGGGAGGGCATATGAGCAGTTCTTC.

The rearrangement uses TRBV18 and TRBJ1-1, with 7 bases matching TRBD1. With V trimmed by 5 bases and J by 10 bases, 7 bases remained unmatched. CDR3 length: 12 amino acids. CDR1 and CDR2 from the germline V gene are KGHSH and LQKENI. For the CDR3, the DNA is TGTGCCAGCTCATCACTCCAGGGGGGAGCTTTCTTT. Translating it yields CASSSLQGGAFF. The entire variable domain, with the rest obtained from reference TRBV18 and TRBJ1-1, is as follows: NAGVMQNPRHLVRRRGQEARLRCSPMKGHSHVYWYRQLPEEGLKFMVYLQKENIIDESGMPKERFSAEFPKEGPSILRIQQVVRGDSAAYFCASSSLQGGAFFGQGTRLTVV.

The gene calls are TRBV6-4 and TRBJ1-1; 7 bases are a match to TRBD1. Trimming at V came to 4 bases and at J to 1 base, leaving 3 bases not matched to a gene. Looked up from germline, CDR1 is MRHNA and CDR2 is SNTAGT. CDR3 length: 14 amino acids. CDR3 bases: TGTGCCAGCAGTGCCGGGACAGCGAACACTGAAGCTTTCTTT. Its translation is CASSAGTANTEAFF.